The rows below give T cell receptor beta chains drawn from one sample of a study of shared clonotypes between healthy human individuals. Data came from immunoSEQ multiplex PCR; TCRdb stores just in-frame clones and leaves some out. The sample yields approximately 320,000 clones, around two thirds seen once. The sequenced sample consisted of memory CD4+ T cells sorted from blood. Receptors originate from a man aged 30 to 45 in good health. Both conserved end residues are part of each CDR3. A D gene is named only where the DNA matches it firmly. Clone size is given for some rows only: seen once, a few or many times, or a class if the clone is expanded.

d_call	v_call	clone_size	j_call	cdr3_nt	cdr3_aa
NA	TRBV5-6	few	TRBJ1-3	TGTGCCAGCAGCCCGGTGGAGGGATTTGGAAACACCATATATTTT	CASSPVEGFGNTIYF
NA	TRBV28	few	TRBJ1-1	TGTGCCAGCAGGAAAGAGGGGACACGAGTTTCTGGTGAAGCTTTCTTT	CASRKEGTRVSGEAFF
TRBD2	TRBV7-6	NA	TRBJ2-1	TGTGCCAGCAGCCCCCTAGCGGGAGGGAGTGAGCAGTTCTTC	CASSPLAGGSEQFF
NA	TRBV7-6	NA	TRBJ2-2	TGTGCCAGCAGCTTAGCGGGTTTAGGGATCACCGGGGAGCTGTTTTTT	CASSLAGLGITGELFF
TRBD1	TRBV2	NA	TRBJ2-7	TGTGCCAGCGGAGGGACAGGGGGCGACGAGCAGTACTTC	CASGGTGGDEQYF
TRBD1	TRBV19	few	TRBJ1-1	TGTGCCAGTAGCCGGGGACAGATGAACACTGAAGCTTTCTTT	CASSRGQMNTEAFF
TRBD2	TRBV6-6	NA	TRBJ2-1	TGTGCCAGCTCTCTGGGAGGGCCGTCCTACAATGAGCAGTTCTTC	CASSLGGPSYNEQFF
NA	TRBV5-1	NA	TRBJ1-2	TGCGCCAGCAGCTTGGTTGGGGAGCTCGGCTACACCTTC	CASSLVGELGYTF
NA	TRBV7-2	NA	TRBJ1-2	TGTGCCAGCAGCTTATTCGGTAGGGGCTTGGAAGGCTACACCTTC	CASSLFGRGLEGYTF
TRBD1	TRBV25-1	NA	TRBJ2-1	TGTGCCAGCAGTAAGACAGGGTTGAACAATGAGCAGTTCTTC	CASSKTGLNNEQFF
NA	TRBV30	NA	TRBJ1-1	TGTGCCTGGAGTGCGAACTCAAGAACTGAAGCTTTCTTT	CAWSANSRTEAFF
TRBD2	TRBV5-1	NA	TRBJ2-3	TGCGCCAGCAGCTTGGTAGCGGGGGCTCGGATCCATAGCACAGATACGCAGTATTTT	CASSLVAGARIHSTDTQYF
TRBD2	TRBV4-1	NA	TRBJ2-3	TGCGCCAGCAGCCAAAGAGCGGGAGTCGGACGGGGCACAGATACGCAGTATTTT	CASSQRAGVGRGTDTQYF
NA	TRBV19	NA	TRBJ2-3	TGTGCCACCCGAGGTGCGGCGACAGATACGCAGTATTTT	CATRGAATDTQYF
TRBD2	TRBV6-5	NA	TRBJ2-5	TGTGCCAGCGGGGAGAGACTAGCGGAAGAGACCCAGTACTTC	CASGERLAEETQYF
NA	TRBV7-2	NA	TRBJ2-3	TGTGCCAGCAGTGAAAGCGGAGATACGCAGTATTTT	CASSESGDTQYF
NA	TRBV18	NA	TRBJ1-4	TGTGCCAGCTCACCACCGAGCCAAGGGGGTAATGAAAAACTGTTTTTT	CASSPPSQGGNEKLFF
NA	TRBV2	NA	TRBJ2-3	TGTGCCAGCAAAGGTTACGGGAGTAGCACAGATACGCAGTATTTT	CASKGYGSSTDTQYF
TRBD2	TRBV5-4	NA	TRBJ2-3	TGTGCCAGCAGCCCCGGGACTAGCGGGAGCGGAAGCACAGATACGCAGTATTTT	CASSPGTSGSGSTDTQYF
NA	TRBV11-3	few	TRBJ2-1	TGTGCCAGCAGCTTAGGAGAGGGTTTGAACAATGAGCAGTTCTTC	CASSLGEGLNNEQFF
NA	TRBV5-4	NA	TRBJ1-5	TGTGCCAGCAGCCTTCTCCACGGGGCCCAGCATTTT	CASSLLHGAQHF
NA	TRBV27	once	TRBJ1-5	TGTGCCAGCAGTTATTACAGGGAGGAGCAGCCCCAGCATTTT	CASSYYREEQPQHF
NA	TRBV4-3	NA	TRBJ1-3	TGCGCCAGCAGCCAAGATTTTCGGGGTAATGGAAACACCATATATTTT	CASSQDFRGNGNTIYF
NA	TRBV10-1	NA	TRBJ2-7	TGCGCCAGCAGTGATGGGGCTAGACCCTACGAGCAGTACTTC	CASSDGARPYEQYF
NA	TRBV10-1	few	TRBJ1-1	TGCGCCAGCAGTGCCCAACAGGGTACCGAAGCTTTCTTT	CASSAQQGTEAFF
NA	TRBV6-1	once	TRBJ1-1	TGTGCCAGCAGCCCCGAGCTGGGGAGACGGGCTTTCTTT	CASSPELGRRAFF
NA	TRBV6-6	NA	TRBJ2-5	TGTGCCAGCAGTTCGAGTAGCAACTCCAAGAGCGGACAGTACTTC	CASSSSSNSKSGQYF
TRBD2	TRBV2	NA	TRBJ2-7	TGTGCCAGCAGTGAAAGGGAAGCGGGAGTGGGTTCGGAGCAGTACTTC	CASSEREAGVGSEQYF
NA	TRBV5-1	NA	TRBJ1-2	TGCGCCAGCAGTTCAGAGGGCTATGGCTACACCTTC	CASSSEGYGYTF
NA	TRBV5-1	NA	TRBJ2-3	TGCGCCAGCAGCTTGAATCCAGTTGCTAGCACAGATACGCAGTATTTT	CASSLNPVASTDTQYF
NA	TRBV30	NA	TRBJ1-5	TGTGCCTGGAGTGTAACCGGTTCTCAGCCCCAGCATTTT	CAWSVTGSQPQHF
NA	TRBV9	few	TRBJ2-1	TGTGCCAGTTCGAGAGAAGCTAGGAATGAGCAGTTCTTC	CASSREARNEQFF
TRBD1	TRBV2	NA	TRBJ1-5	TGTGCCAGCAGCGCGGGAGGGGGCGCTTTTCAGCCCCAGCATTTT	CASSAGGGAFQPQHF
NA	TRBV7-7	NA	TRBJ2-2	TGTGCCAGCAGCTTGAAGGAAATCGCCGGGGAGCTGTTTTTT	CASSLKEIAGELFF
TRBD1	TRBV28	NA	TRBJ2-7	TGTGCCAGCAGCTCCATTAGGACAGGTAGCTCCTACGAGCAGTACTTC	CASSSIRTGSSYEQYF
NA	TRBV18	NA	TRBJ1-5	TGTGCCAGCTCACCCCAGCATAGCAATCAGCCCCAGCATTTT	CASSPQHSNQPQHF
NA	TRBV25-1	NA	TRBJ2-1	TGTGCCAGCAGTGAATTTATTGGAGGGCGAGCTGAGCAGTTCTTC	CASSEFIGGRAEQFF
TRBD2	TRBV5-1	NA	TRBJ2-7	TGCGCCAGCAGCTCACTAGCGGGAGGGCCGGGTGACGAGCAGTACTTC	CASSSLAGGPGDEQYF
TRBD2	TRBV7-2	few	TRBJ2-4	TGTGCCAGCGAGAGGACTAGCGGGCTAGCCAAAAACATTCAGTACTTC	CASERTSGLAKNIQYF
NA	TRBV5-1	many	TRBJ2-3	TGCGCCAGCAGCTTGGAAGGCACAGATACGCAGTATTTT	CASSLEGTDTQYF
NA	TRBV5-4	NA	TRBJ2-5	TGTGCCAGCAATAAAGGGCAAGAGACCCAGTACTTC	CASNKGQETQYF
TRBD2	TRBV18	NA	TRBJ2-3	TGTGCCAGCTCACCTCTAGCGGTTAGCACAGATACGCAGTATTTT	CASSPLAVSTDTQYF
TRBD2	TRBV7-3	few	TRBJ2-7	TGTGCCAGTCTAATAGCGGGAGGTCGGGGCTCCTACGAGCAGTACTTC	CASLIAGGRGSYEQYF
NA	TRBV21-1	NA	TRBJ2-3	TGTGCCAGAATCCGGGACAGGGTGATCTGTAGCACAGATACGCAGTATTTT	CARIRDRVICSTDTQYF
TRBD1	TRBV5-1	NA	TRBJ1-4	TGCGCCAGCAGCCGGGGGACAGTGGGTGAAAAACTGTTTTTT	CASSRGTVGEKLFF
NA	TRBV27	NA	TRBJ2-1	TGTGCCAGCAGTTTACAGGGCTACAATGAGCAGTTCTTC	CASSLQGYNEQFF
NA	TRBV7-8	few	TRBJ2-1	TGTGCCAGCAGCGTTGTAATTTCTCTCCCGGGGAATGAGCAGTTCTTC	CASSVVISLPGNEQFF
TRBD2	TRBV7-8	NA	TRBJ2-3	TGTGCCAGCAGCGGTAGCGGGGAGTTCGTAGATACGCAGTATTTT	CASSGSGEFVDTQYF
NA	TRBV2	NA	TRBJ1-2	TGTGCCAGCAGTGGGGACACAGCTAACTATGGCTACACCTTC	CASSGDTANYGYTF
NA	TRBV19	many	TRBJ1-5	TGTGCCAGTAGTAGAATAAATCAGCCCCAGCATTTT	CASSRINQPQHF
NA	TRBV5-4	NA	TRBJ2-1	TGTGCCAGCAGCTTGGAGATGGGTCAGGGTGGCGGTGAGCAGTTCTTC	CASSLEMGQGGGEQFF
NA	TRBV28	NA	TRBJ2-3	TGTGCCAGCAGGAATACCTGGGATACGCAGTATTTT	CASRNTWDTQYF
TRBD2	TRBV30	NA	TRBJ2-1	TGTGCCTGGAGTCGTAGTCGGTCGGGACTAGAAGTTCCTCATGAGCAGTTCTTC	CAWSRSRSGLEVPHEQFF
TRBD1	TRBV6-5	NA	TRBJ1-4	TGTGCCAGCAGTCGACAGGGGGCGACTAATGAAAAACTGTTTTTT	CASSRQGATNEKLFF